This T cell receptor (beta chain) is from a study of blood T cell repertoires in COVID-19. Study-wide background: T cells, B-cell-depleted T cells, or PBMCs supplied cDNA or gDNA.

Adults between roughly 18 and 95 years of age took part from approximately 24 US areas. Sequencing used immunoSEQ multiplex PCR; TCRdb keeps in-frame clones, though not all of them. The table has a few hundred thousand clones, about 90% seen once. Germline V gene data show CDR1 as LNHDA and CDR2 as SQIVND (reference sequence). V was trimmed by 5 bases and J by 4 bases, leaving 20 bases between them. CDR3 length: 16 amino acids. Sequenced: PBMCs or T cells enriched from blood (not recorded which). The chain couples TRBV19 to TRBJ1-1; D not certain. This receptor was identified in a woman younger than 35 with acute COVID-19. CDR3 nucleotides: TGTGCCAGTAGTCCCCTAGGGTCCGGGGTTAGCACTGAAGCTTTCTTT. Translation gives CASSPLGSGVSTEAFF.